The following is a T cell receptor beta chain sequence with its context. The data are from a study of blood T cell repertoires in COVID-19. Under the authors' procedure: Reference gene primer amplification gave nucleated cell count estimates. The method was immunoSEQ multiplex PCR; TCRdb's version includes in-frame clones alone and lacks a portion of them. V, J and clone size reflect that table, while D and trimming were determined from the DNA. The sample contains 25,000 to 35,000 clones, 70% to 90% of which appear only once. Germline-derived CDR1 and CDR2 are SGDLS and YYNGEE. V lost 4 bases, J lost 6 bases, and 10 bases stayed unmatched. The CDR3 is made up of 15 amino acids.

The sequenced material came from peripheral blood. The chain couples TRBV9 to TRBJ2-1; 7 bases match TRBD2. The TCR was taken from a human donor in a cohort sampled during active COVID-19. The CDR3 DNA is TGTGCCAGCAGCCAAAGCGCGGGGGTGGGCAATGAGCAGTTCTTC. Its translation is CASSQSAGVGNEQFF.